Listed below are T cell receptor beta chains from one sample, sequenced in a study of Ad26.COV2.S vaccination and SARS-CoV-2 variants. Sequencing was performed with immunoSEQ multiplex PCR; in TCRdb, only in-frame clones are kept and a portion is missing. The sample consists of 150,000 to 200,000 clones, around 88% of them appearing once. The sequencing here drew on peripheral blood, taken after recovery from COVID-19. The receptors stem from a human donor who had recovered from COVID-19. Both conserved end residues are part of each CDR3. D genes are given only for firm matches. Only part of the rows carry a size: once, few, many, or a class if the clone is expanded.

cdr3_aa cdr3_nt v_call d_call clone_size j_call
CASSAGETQYF TGCGCCAGCAGCGCCGGGGAGACCCAGTACTTC TRBV5-1 . . TRBJ2-5
CASSQGGSYNEQFF TGCGCCAGCAGCCAAGGGGGGTCCTACAATGAGCAGTTCTTC TRBV4-1 . . TRBJ2-1
CASSLGGQANQPQHF TGCGCCAGCAGCTTGGGGGGGCAGGCAAATCAGCCCCAGCATTTT TRBV5-1 . . TRBJ1-5
CASSRSYEQYF TGTGCCAGCAGCCGCTCCTACGAGCAGTACTTC TRBV3-1/TRBV3-2 . . TRBJ2-7
CASSLRDGASVTQYF TGTGCCAGCAGCTTGAGGGATGGGGCTAGCGTGACCCAGTACTTC TRBV5-4 . . TRBJ2-5
CASTGGRASYNEQFF TGTGCCAGCACGGGCGGGAGGGCTTCCTACAATGAGCAGTTCTTC TRBV3-1/TRBV3-2 TRBD2 . TRBJ2-1
CASSEVAGDEQYF TGTGCCAGCAGTGAAGTGGCAGGGGACGAGCAGTACTTC TRBV25-1 . . TRBJ2-7
CASSPQRGGTDTQYF TGTGCCAGCAGTCCACAGCGGGGGGGCACAGATACGCAGTATTTT TRBV6-2/TRBV6-3 TRBD2 . TRBJ2-3
CASTILVLSRLCEQYF TGTGCCAGCACCATTCTAGTCCTATCCCGCCTCTGCGAGCAGTACTTC TRBV11-2 . . TRBJ2-7
CASSYSANSPLHF TGTGCCAGCAGTTACTCCGCGAATTCACCCCTCCACTTT TRBV27 . few TRBJ1-6
CASSWDRVGNEQFF TGCGCCAGCAGCTGGGACAGGGTTGGCAATGAGCAGTTCTTC TRBV5-1 TRBD1 . TRBJ2-1
CSAQLSGPGQGVYEQYF TGCAGCGCGCAACTTAGTGGACCGGGACAGGGTGTCTACGAGCAGTACTTC TRBV29-1 TRBD1 . TRBJ2-7
CASSEGDTQYF TGTGCCAGCAGCGAAGGAGATACGCAGTATTTT TRBV7-3 . . TRBJ2-3
CASSISGGQYYGYTF TGTGCCAGTAGTATTAGTGGGGGACAATACTATGGCTACACCTTC TRBV19 . . TRBJ1-2
CASSPRSGPSSYEQYF TGTGCCAGCTCACCCCGAAGTGGCCCGAGCTCCTACGAGCAGTACTTC TRBV18 . . TRBJ2-7
CASSKLLNEKLFF TGTGCCAGCAGCAAACTACTTAATGAAAAACTGTTTTTT TRBV27 . few TRBJ1-4
CASSPTDRYGYTF TGTGCCAGTAGTCCCACAGACAGATATGGCTACACCTTC TRBV19 . few TRBJ1-2
CASSVYRATNEKLFF TGTGCCAGCAGTGTCTACAGGGCAACTAATGAAAAACTGTTTTTT TRBV2 . once TRBJ1-4
CASSKPVAGNTEAFF TGTGCCAGCAGCAAGCCGGTGGCGGGGAACACTGAAGCTTTCTTT TRBV3-1/TRBV3-2 . . TRBJ1-1
CASSADPLRSEQYF TGTGCCAGCAGCGCGGACCCCCTGCGCTCCGAGCAGTACTTC TRBV9 . . TRBJ2-7
CASSPGTAGVNTEAFF TGCGCCAGCAGCCCCGGGACAGCAGGTGTGAACACTGAAGCTTTCTTT TRBV4-1 TRBD1 . TRBJ1-1
CASTGTGEETQYF TGTGCCTCCACCGGGACAGGAGAAGAGACCCAGTACTTC TRBV10-3 TRBD1 . TRBJ2-5
CASSIYGFTEAFF TGTGCCAGTAGTATATATGGGTTTACTGAAGCTTTCTTT TRBV19 . . TRBJ1-1
CASSPKEVLNTEAFF TGTGCCAGCTCCCCCAAGGAGGTCCTGAACACTGAAGCTTTCTTT TRBV2 . . TRBJ1-1
CAISSGQGTEAFF TGTGCCATCAGTTCGGGACAGGGCACTGAAGCTTTCTTT TRBV10-3 TRBD1 . TRBJ1-1
CASRGGPNEQFF TGTGCCAGCAGGGGGGGACCCAATGAGCAGTTCTTC TRBV28 . . TRBJ2-1
CASSDKGPNEQYF TGTGCCAGCAGTGACAAAGGTCCCAACGAGCAGTACTTC TRBV25-1 . . TRBJ2-7
CASSLDAYNEQFF TGTGCCAGCAGCTTGGACGCTTACAATGAGCAGTTCTTC TRBV7-2 . . TRBJ2-1
CASSAGGSNEQYF TGTGCCAGCAGCGCAGGGGGCTCGAACGAGCAGTACTTC TRBV6-6 TRBD1 . TRBJ2-7
CASSQKAGGSFNYGYTF TGCGCCAGCAGCCAAAAGGCGGGGGGGTCTTTTAACTATGGCTACACCTTC TRBV4-1 . . TRBJ1-2
CASSYNPGGKGTEAFF TGTGCCAGCAGTTATAACCCAGGGGGCAAGGGAACTGAAGCTTTCTTT TRBV6-6 TRBD1 . TRBJ1-1
CASSEPGQHEAFF TGTGCCAGCAGCGAACCGGGACAGCATGAAGCTTTCTTT TRBV7-6 TRBD1 . TRBJ1-1
CASSYQTGGWETQYF TGTGCCAGCAGTTACCAGACAGGAGGGTGGGAGACCCAGTACTTC TRBV6-5 . . TRBJ2-5
CASSGQGARTEAFF TGTGCCAGCAGCGGACAGGGGGCGAGGACTGAAGCTTTCTTT TRBV2 TRBD1 . TRBJ1-1
CASSQVVGSYEQYF TGCGCCAGCAGCCAAGTGGTAGGCTCCTACGAGCAGTACTTC TRBV4-1 . few TRBJ2-7
CASRGTGASYNEQFF TGCGCCAGCAGGGGGACCGGGGCTTCCTACAATGAGCAGTTCTTC TRBV5-1 . . TRBJ2-1
CASSLSPLTGEGLFF TGTGCCAGCAGTTTATCCCCACTCACAGGGGAAGGCCTGTTTTTT TRBV28 TRBD1 . TRBJ1-4
CASSLALNTEAFF TGCGCCAGCAGCTTGGCCCTGAACACTGAAGCTTTCTTT TRBV5-1 . . TRBJ1-1
CASSELQGSGNTIYF TGTGCCAGCTCGGAGCTACAGGGATCTGGAAACACCATATATTTT TRBV18 . . TRBJ1-3
CASSPGQDGYEQYF TGTGCCAGCAGTCCGGGACAGGACGGCTACGAGCAGTACTTC TRBV5-4 TRBD1 few TRBJ2-7
CASSPGQRFTDTQYF TGTGCCAGCAGCCCCGGACAGCGCTTCACAGATACGCAGTATTTT TRBV7-9 . . TRBJ2-3
CASSQEDGGRLYSYEQYF TGTGCCAGCAGCCAAGAAGACGGCGGGAGGCTATATTCCTACGAGCAGTACTTC TRBV3-1/TRBV3-2 TRBD2 . TRBJ2-7
CASSRDSNTGELFF TGCGCCAGCAGTAGGGACTCGAACACCGGGGAGCTGTTTTTT TRBV5-1 . . TRBJ2-2
CASSLPAGELFF TGTGCCAGCAGTCTCCCCGCCGGGGAGCTGTTTTTT TRBV6-6 . . TRBJ2-2
CASSQGIGTEAFF TGTGCCAGCTCACAAGGGATCGGCACTGAAGCTTTCTTT TRBV18 . . TRBJ1-1
CASSLISSAYDEQYF TGTGCCAGCAGCTTAATCTCGTCGGCATACGACGAGCAGTACTTC TRBV7-9 . . TRBJ2-7
CASSPARENTEAFF TGTGCCAGCTCACCAGCCAGGGAGAACACTGAAGCTTTCTTT TRBV18 . . TRBJ1-1